This T cell receptor (beta chain) was observed in a study of OX40 agonist ivuxolimab in advanced cancers. Study background: The dose-escalation cohort was around 83% male, with a mean age of about 58 years, ranging roughly 20 to 90.

The CDR3 is made up of 15 amino acids. Germline V gene sequence: CDR1 SNHLY, CDR2 FYNNEI. With 2 bases clipped from V and 10 bases from J, the junction kept 4 bases outside the gene matches. Method: immunoSEQ multiplex PCR; TCRdb's copy keeps in-frame clones and lacks some. The table shows about 79,000 clones, with about 85% occurring only once. This clone was detected a few times. This sequence originates from an adult with an advanced solid tumor such as melanoma, head and neck, liver or kidney cancer. The material sequenced was CD4+ or CD8+ T cells sorted from blood, taken in a trial of the OX40 agonist ivuxolimab. This chain links TRBV2 with TRBJ1-6; 11 bases are a match to TRBD1. This chain's CDR3 is CASSERGQGVSPLHF. For the CDR3, the DNA is TGTGCCAGCAGTGAAAGGGGACAGGGGGTGTCACCCCTCCACTTT. Full variable domain (outside the CDR3, taken from reference TRBV2 and TRBJ1-6): EPEVTQTPSHQVTQMGQEVILRCVPISNHLYFYWYRQILGQKVEFLVSFYNNEISEKSEIFDDQFSVERPDGSNFTLKIRSTKLEDSAMYFCASSERGQGVSPLHFGNGTRLTVT.